Given below is one TCR beta chain in context. Sequencing used immunoSEQ multiplex PCR; TCRdb keeps in-frame clones, though not all of them. In the table there are more than 250,000 clones, 70% to 90% of which are singletons. These data come from a study of blood T cell repertoires in COVID-19. The CDR3 runs 15 residues. Enrollees, about 18 to 90 years old, lived in 24 US areas. The chain carries TRBV21-1 and TRBJ1-1. TRBV21-1 is shown as a pseudogene. This sequence was found in a man under 40 who had recovered from COVID-19. Specimen: PBMCs or T cells enriched from blood (not recorded which). DNA of the CDR3: TGTGCCAGCAGCAAATGTGAGAGAATGAACACTGAAGCTTTCTTT. Translation gives CASSKCERMNTEAFF.